This TCR beta chain was documented in a study of blood T cell repertoires in COVID-19. Study details: Researchers got acute and convalescent COVID-19 samples from the United States, Italy and Spain. PBMCs, B-cell-depleted T cells, or T cells were the source of the cDNA or gDNA that made up the material.

Under the authors' procedure: How many nucleated cells were present was estimated from reference gene primer amplification. Sequenced by immunoSEQ multiplex PCR; TCRdb stores in-frame clones only, minus some. The DNA gave D and trimming, while V, J and clone size come from that table. The data contain approximately 220,000 clones, around 87% of them singletons. Unmatched junction bases numbered 3, after V lost 5 bases and J lost 3 bases. Germline lookup yields CDR1 MNHEY and CDR2 SVGAGI. This CDR3 has 13 amino acids. The sequence was collected from a man in his 60s who had recovered from COVID-19. This chain joins TRBV6-5 and TRBJ2-7; 8 bases are a match to TRBD1. The specimen was peripheral blood. CDR3 DNA: TGTGCCAGCAGTAGGACAGGGAACTACGAGCAGTACTTC. Translation gives CASSRTGNYEQYF.